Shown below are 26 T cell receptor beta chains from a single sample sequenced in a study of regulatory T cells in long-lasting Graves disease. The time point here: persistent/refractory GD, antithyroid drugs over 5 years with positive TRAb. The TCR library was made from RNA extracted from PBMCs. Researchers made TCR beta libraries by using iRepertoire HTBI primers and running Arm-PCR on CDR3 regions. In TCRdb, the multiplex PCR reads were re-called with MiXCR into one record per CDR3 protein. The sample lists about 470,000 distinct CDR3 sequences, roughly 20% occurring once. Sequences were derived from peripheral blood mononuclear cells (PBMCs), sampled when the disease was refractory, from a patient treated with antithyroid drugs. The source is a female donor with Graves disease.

The CDR3 is CSVVIDEQYF. The DNA of the CDR3 is TGCAGCGTTGTAATTGACGAGCAGTACTTC. This rearrangement joins TRBV29-1 to TRBJ2-7; D gene unclear. There are 10 residues in the CDR3. Germline CDR1 SQVTM, CDR2 ANQGSEA. The V gene lost 4 bases and the J gene lost 5 bases, with 6 bases spanning the gap.

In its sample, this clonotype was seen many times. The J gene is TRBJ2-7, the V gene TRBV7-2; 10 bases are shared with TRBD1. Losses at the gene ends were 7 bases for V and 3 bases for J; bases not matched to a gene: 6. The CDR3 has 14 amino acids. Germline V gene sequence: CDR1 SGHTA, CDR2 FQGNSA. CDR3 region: CASTWGTGDYEQYF. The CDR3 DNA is TGTGCCAGCACCTGGGGGACAGGGGACTACGAGCAGTACTTC. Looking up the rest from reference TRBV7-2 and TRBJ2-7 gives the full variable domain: GAGVSQSPSNKVTEKGKDVELRCDPISGHTALYWYRQSLGQGLEFLIYFQGNSAPDKSGLPSDRFSAERTGGSVSTLTIQRTQQEDSAVYLCASTWGTGDYEQYFGPGTRLTVT.

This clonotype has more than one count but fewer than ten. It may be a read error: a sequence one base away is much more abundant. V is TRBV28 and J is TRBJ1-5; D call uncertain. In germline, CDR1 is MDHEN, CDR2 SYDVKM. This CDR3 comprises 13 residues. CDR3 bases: TGTGCCGGCAGTCGATCCTATAATCAGCCCCAGCATTTT. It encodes CAGSRSYNQPQHF.

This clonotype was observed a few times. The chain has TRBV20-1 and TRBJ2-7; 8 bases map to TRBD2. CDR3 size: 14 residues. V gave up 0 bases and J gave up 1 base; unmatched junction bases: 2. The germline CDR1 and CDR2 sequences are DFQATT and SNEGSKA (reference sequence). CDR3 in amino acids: CSARDLAGSYEQYF. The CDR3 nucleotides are TGCAGTGCTAGAGATCTAGCGGGTTCCTACGAGCAGTACTTC.

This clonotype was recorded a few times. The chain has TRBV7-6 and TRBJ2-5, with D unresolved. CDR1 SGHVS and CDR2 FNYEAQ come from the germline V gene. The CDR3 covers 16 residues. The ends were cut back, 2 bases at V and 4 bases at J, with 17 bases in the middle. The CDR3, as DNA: TGTGCCAGCAGCTTAATGGGGTTAGCCCCGATAGAGACCCAGTACTTC. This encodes CASSLMGLAPIETQYF.

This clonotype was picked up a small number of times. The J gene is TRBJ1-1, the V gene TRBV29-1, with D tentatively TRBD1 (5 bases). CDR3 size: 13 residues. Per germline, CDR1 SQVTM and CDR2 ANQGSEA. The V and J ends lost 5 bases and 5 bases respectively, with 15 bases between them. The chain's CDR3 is CSVHRPGRTEAFF. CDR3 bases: TGCAGCGTTCATAGGCCGGGACGAACTGAAGCTTTCTTT.

The CDR3 loop reads CASRAKVATGKLFF. The CDR3, as DNA: TGTGCCAGCAGAGCCAAAGTGGCTACGGGGAAACTGTTTTTT. The chain recombines TRBV25-1 with TRBJ1-4; no clear D gene. Germline lookup yields CDR1 MGHDK and CDR2 SYGVNS. V dropped 6 bases and J dropped 11 bases, with 19 bases sitting between them. This CDR3 has 14 amino acids. Full variable domain (rest looked up from reference TRBV25-1 and TRBJ1-4): EADIYQTPRYLVIGTGKKITLECSQTMGHDKMYWYQQDPGMELHLIHYSYGVNSTEKGDLSSESTVSRIRTEHFPLTLESARPSHTSQYLCASRAKVATGKLFFGSGTQLSVL.

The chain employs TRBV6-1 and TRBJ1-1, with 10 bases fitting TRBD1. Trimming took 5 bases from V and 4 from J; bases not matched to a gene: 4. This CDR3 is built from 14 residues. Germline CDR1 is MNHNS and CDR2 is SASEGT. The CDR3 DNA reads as TGTGCCAGCAGTATAGACAGGGGGCCCACTGAAGCTTTCTTT. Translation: CASSIDRGPTEAFF.

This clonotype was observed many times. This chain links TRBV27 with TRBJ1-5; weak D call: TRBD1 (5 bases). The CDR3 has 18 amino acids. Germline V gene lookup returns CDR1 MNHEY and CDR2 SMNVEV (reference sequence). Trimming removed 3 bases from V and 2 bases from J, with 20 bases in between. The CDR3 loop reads CASSFKAVRVGRNQPQHF. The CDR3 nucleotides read TGTGCCAGCAGTTTTAAAGCGGTCAGGGTCGGTCGCAATCAGCCCCAGCATTTT.

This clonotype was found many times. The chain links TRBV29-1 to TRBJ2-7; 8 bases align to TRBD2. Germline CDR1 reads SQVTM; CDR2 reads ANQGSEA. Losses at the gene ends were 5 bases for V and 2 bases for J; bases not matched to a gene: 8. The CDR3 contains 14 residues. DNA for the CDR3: TGCAGCGTTCTCACCGGGAGGGGAGCCTACGAGCAGTACTTC. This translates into CSVLTGRGAYEQYF.

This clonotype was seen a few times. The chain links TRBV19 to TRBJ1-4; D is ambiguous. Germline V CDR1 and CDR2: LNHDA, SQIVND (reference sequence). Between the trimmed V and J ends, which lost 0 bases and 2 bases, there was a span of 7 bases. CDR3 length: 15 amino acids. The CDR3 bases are TGTGCCAGTAGTATAGAAGGGCGGACTAATGAAAAACTGTTTTTT. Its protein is CASSIEGRTNEKLFF.

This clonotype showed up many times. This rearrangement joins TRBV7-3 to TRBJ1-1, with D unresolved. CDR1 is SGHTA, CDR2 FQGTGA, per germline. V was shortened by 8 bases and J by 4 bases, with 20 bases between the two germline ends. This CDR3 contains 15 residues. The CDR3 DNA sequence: TGTGCCAGCTCCCCGATATCGGCGCCTAGCACTGAAGCTTTCTTT. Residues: CASSPISAPSTEAFF.

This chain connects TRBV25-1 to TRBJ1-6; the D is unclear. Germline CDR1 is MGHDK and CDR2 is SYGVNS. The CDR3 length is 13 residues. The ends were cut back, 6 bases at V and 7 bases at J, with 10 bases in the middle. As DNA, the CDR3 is TGTGCCAGCAGAGACTTACAGAATTCACCCCTCCACTTT. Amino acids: CASRDLQNSPLHF. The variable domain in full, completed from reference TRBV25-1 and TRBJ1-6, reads EADIYQTPRYLVIGTGKKITLECSQTMGHDKMYWYQQDPGMELHLIHYSYGVNSTEKGDLSSESTVSRIRTEHFPLTLESARPSHTSQYLCASRDLQNSPLHFGNGTRLTVT.

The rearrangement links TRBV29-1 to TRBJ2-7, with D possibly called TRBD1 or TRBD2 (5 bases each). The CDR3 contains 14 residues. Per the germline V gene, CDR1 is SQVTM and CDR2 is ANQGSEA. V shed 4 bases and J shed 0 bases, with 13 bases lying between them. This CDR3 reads CSVVPGPISYEQYF. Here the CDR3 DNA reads TGCAGCGTTGTTCCGGGACCGATCTCCTACGAGCAGTACTTC.

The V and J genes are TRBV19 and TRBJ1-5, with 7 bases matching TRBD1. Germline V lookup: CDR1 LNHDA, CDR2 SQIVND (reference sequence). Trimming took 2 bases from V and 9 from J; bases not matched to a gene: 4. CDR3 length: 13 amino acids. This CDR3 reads CASSISTGLPQHF. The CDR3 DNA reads TGTGCCAGTAGTATATCGACAGGGCTGCCCCAGCATTTT.

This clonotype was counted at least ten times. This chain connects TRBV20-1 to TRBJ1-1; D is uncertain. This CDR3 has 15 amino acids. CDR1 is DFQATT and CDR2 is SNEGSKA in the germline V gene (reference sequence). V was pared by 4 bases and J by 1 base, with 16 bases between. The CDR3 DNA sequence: TGCAGTGCTAAAGATCCGGGCAAATCGAACACTGAAGCTTTCTTT. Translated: CSAKDPGKSNTEAFF.

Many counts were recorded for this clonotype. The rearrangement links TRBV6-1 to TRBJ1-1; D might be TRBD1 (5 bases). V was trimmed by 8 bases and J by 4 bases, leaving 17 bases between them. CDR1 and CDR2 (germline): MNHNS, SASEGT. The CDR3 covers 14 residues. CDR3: CASSRVGEATEAFF. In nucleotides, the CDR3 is TGTGCCAGCTCCCGAGTAGGGGAGGCCACTGAAGCTTTCTTT.

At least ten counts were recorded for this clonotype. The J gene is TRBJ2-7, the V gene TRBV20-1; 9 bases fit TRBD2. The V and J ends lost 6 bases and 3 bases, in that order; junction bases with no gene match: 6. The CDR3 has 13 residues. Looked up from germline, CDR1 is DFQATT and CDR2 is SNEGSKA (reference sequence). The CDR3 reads CSAEREANYEQYF. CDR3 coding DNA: TGCAGTGCCGAGCGGGAGGCTAACTACGAGCAGTACTTC.

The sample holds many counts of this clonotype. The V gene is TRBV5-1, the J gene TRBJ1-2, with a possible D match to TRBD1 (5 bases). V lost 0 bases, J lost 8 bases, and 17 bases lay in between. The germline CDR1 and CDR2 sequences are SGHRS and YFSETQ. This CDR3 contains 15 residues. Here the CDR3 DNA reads TGCGCCAGCAGCTTGGCCCCCGGGGGAGAAGGAGGCTACACCTTC. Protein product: CASSLAPGGEGGYTF.

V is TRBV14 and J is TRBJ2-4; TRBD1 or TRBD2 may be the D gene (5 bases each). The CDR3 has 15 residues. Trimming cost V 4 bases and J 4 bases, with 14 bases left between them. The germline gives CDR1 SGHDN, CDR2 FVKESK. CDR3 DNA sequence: TGTGCCAGCAGCCCCTCTGGGACGGCTAAAAACATTCAGTACTTC. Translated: CASSPSGTAKNIQYF.

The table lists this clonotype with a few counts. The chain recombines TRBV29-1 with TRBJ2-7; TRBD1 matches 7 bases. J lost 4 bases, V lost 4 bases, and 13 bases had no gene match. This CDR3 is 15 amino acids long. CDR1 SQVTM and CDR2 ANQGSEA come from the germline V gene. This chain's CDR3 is CSVARRSGGLYEQYF. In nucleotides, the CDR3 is TGCAGCGTTGCGCGGAGGTCAGGGGGTTTGTACGAGCAGTACTTC.

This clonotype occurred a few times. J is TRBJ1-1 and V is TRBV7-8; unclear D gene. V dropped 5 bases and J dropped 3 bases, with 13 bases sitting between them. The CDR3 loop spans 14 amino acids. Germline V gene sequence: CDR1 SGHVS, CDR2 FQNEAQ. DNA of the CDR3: TGTGCCAGCAGCCCGCGAGTCCAGGACACTGAAGCTTTCTTT. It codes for CASSPRVQDTEAFF.

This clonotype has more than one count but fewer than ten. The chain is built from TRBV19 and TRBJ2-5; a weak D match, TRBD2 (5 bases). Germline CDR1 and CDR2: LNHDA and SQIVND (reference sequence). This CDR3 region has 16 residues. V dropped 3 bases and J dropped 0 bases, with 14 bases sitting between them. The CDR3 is CASSMGLLANQETQYF. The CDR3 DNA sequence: TGTGCCAGTAGTATGGGTTTGCTAGCCAACCAAGAGACCCAGTACTTC.

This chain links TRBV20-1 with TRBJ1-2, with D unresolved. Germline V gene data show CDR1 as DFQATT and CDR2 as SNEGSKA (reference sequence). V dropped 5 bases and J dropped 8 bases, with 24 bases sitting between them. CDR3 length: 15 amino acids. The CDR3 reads CSASRLAPTSKGYTF. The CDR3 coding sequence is TGCAGTGCTTCGAGATTAGCCCCTACAAGCAAGGGCTACACCTTC.

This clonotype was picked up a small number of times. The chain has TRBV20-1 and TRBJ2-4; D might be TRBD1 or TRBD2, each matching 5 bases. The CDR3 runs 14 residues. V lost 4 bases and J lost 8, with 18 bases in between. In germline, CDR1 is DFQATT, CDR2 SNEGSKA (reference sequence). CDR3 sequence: CSANRDPLFDIQYF. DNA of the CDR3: TGCAGTGCTAACCGGGACCCCCTGTTTGACATTCAGTACTTC.

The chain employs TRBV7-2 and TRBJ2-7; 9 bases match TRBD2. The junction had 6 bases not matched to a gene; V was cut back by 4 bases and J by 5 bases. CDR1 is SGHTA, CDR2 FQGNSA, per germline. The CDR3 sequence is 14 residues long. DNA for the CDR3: TGTGCCAGCAGCTCCATAGCGGGAGCGAACGAGCAGTACTTC. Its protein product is CASSSIAGANEQYF.